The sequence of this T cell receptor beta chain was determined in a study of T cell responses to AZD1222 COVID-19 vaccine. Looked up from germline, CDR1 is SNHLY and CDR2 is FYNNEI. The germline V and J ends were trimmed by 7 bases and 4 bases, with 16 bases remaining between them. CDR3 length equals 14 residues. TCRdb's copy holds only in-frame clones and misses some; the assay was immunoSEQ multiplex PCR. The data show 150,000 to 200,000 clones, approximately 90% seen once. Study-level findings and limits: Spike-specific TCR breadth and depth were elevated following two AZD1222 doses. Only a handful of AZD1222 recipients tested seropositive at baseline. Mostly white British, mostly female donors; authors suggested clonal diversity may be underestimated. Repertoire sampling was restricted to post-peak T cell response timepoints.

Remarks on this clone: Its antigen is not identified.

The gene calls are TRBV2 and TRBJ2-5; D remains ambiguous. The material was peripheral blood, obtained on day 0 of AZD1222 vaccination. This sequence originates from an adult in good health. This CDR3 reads CASTHGLRLETQYF. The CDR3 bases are TGTGCCAGCACCCACGGGCTACGGTTAGAGACCCAGTACTTC. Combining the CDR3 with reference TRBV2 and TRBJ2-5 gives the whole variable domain EPEVTQTPSHQVTQMGQEVILRCVPISNHLYFYWYRQILGQKVEFLVSFYNNEISEKSEIFDDQFSVERPDGSNFTLKIRSTKLEDSAMYFCASTHGLRLETQYFGPGTRLLVL.